This entry lists 11 T cell receptor beta chains sequenced from one sample in a study of blood T cells in healthy people across ages. For the second PCR, which ran for roughly 7 to 11 cycles, a sample-barcoded 5' primer and a J-beta primer mix were used. Using its own MiXCR run on the 5' RACE reads, TCRdb lists one record per CDR3 protein. The table includes 800,000 to 1,300,000 distinct CDR3 sequences, less than 25% detected once. The data also belong to a second study, concerning T cells of mothers and their children.

The sequenced material came from blood. The receptors come from a girl aged 2-10 years in good health.

This clonotype was counted between two and nine times. The chain combines TRBV28 with TRBJ1-3, with D perhaps matching TRBD1 (5 bases). V lost 3 bases to trimming and J lost 0 bases, with 12 bases between them. The germline V gene has CDR1 MDHEN and CDR2 SYDVKM. CDR3 length: 16 amino acids. CDR3 nucleotides: TGTGCCAGCAGTTTCTGGGGGGTCGACTCTGGAAACACCATATATTTT. Residues: CASSFWGVDSGNTIYF. The entire variable domain, with the rest obtained from reference TRBV28 and TRBJ1-3, is as follows: DVKVTQSSRYLVKRTGEKVFLECVQDMDHENMFWYRQDPGLGLRLIYFSYDVKMKEKGDIPEGYSVSREKKERFSLILESASTNQTSMYLCASSFWGVDSGNTIYFGEGSWLTVV.

In its sample, this clonotype was seen a few times. The chain couples TRBV14 to TRBJ2-7, with 8 bases that match TRBD2. Trimming at V came to 6 bases and at J to 6 bases, leaving 7 bases not matched to a gene. The CDR3 is 13 residues long. The V gene's germline CDR1 is SGHDN and CDR2 FVKESK. CDR3 loop: CASRAAGAVEQYF. The CDR3 region has the DNA TGTGCCAGCAGGGCAGCGGGAGCTGTCGAGCAGTACTTC.

The chain recombines TRBV5-1 with TRBJ2-2; TRBD2 might be the D (5 bases). Germline V CDR1 and CDR2: SGHRS, YFSETQ. Trimming pared 5 bases from V and 7 bases from J, leaving 12 bases between. CDR3 length equals 13 residues. CDR3 in DNA: TGCGCCAGCAGTCGCGACGGAGGCGGGGAGCTGTTTTTT. Amino acids: CASSRDGGGELFF.

This rearrangement joins TRBV10-1 to TRBJ1-1, with 11 bases lining up with TRBD1. The V gene end was trimmed by 5 bases and the J gene end by 11 bases; junction bases not matched to a gene: 7. The CDR3 is made up of 13 amino acids. Germline V gene data show CDR1 as WNHNN and CDR2 as SYGVQD (reference sequence). The CDR3, as DNA: TGCGCCAGCAGTAGGGACAGGGGGATTAGCGCTTTCTTT. It codes for CASSRDRGISAFF.

V is TRBV20-1 and J is TRBJ2-5; weak D call: TRBD2 (6 bases). The CDR3 is made up of 14 amino acids. CDR1 DFQATT and CDR2 SNEGSKA come from the germline V gene (reference sequence). The CDR3: CSPFGGPYQETQYF. CDR3 in DNA: TGCAGCCCCTTCGGGGGACCGTACCAAGAGACCCAGTACTTC.

This chain uses TRBV5-6 with TRBJ1-1; D remains ambiguous. The ends were cut back, 5 bases at V and 0 bases at J, with 17 bases in the middle. The CDR3 length is 16 residues. In germline, CDR1 is SGHDT, CDR2 YYEEEE. The chain's CDR3 is CASRDGPSMMNTEAFF. The CDR3 DNA sequence: TGTGCCAGCAGGGATGGACCCAGCATGATGAACACTGAAGCTTTCTTT.

The chain joins TRBV12-3 or TRBV12-4 to TRBJ2-1, with 7 nucleotides matching TRBD2. The CDR3 contains 14 residues. After removal of 11 bases from V and 8 bases from J, the junction contained 15 bases not matched to a gene. In nucleotides, the CDR3 is TGTGCCTGCGCGCAACACTCGGGGAGGGATGAGCAGTTCTTC. Translated, it gives CACAQHSGRDEQFF.

This clonotype was observed a single time. This sequence joins TRBV4-2 and TRBJ2-5, with no clear D. Trimming cost V 3 bases and J 3 bases, with 17 bases left between them. The germline CDR1 and CDR2 sequences are LGHNA and YNFKEQ. The CDR3 consists of 16 residues. CDR3 in amino acids: CASSQVSPEHKETQYF. The CDR3 DNA reads as TGTGCCAGCAGCCAGGTTTCACCGGAACATAAAGAGACCCAGTACTTC.

The chain recombines TRBV19 with TRBJ2-1, with D unresolved. The V gene's germline CDR1 is LNHDA and CDR2 SQIVND (reference sequence). Trimming shortened V by 3 bases and J by 8 bases, and 17 bases separated the two germline ends. The CDR3 has 15 residues. The CDR3 region is CASSIVLGFLDEQFF. The CDR3 nucleotides are TGTGCCAGTAGTATCGTTTTGGGCTTTCTGGATGAGCAGTTCTTC.

The chain uses TRBV2 and TRBJ1-5; no firm D call. The germline CDR1 and CDR2 sequences are SNHLY and FYNNEI. Trimming removed 1 base at V and 7 bases at J, with 14 bases between. This CDR3 has 15 residues. The CDR3 bases are TGTGCCAGCAGTGAAGAAGTGGGAGGGAGCCAGCCCCAGCATTTT. Protein product: CASSEEVGGSQPQHF.

J is TRBJ2-7 and V is TRBV7-2; no reliable D call. Between the trimmed V and J ends, which lost 1 base and 7 bases, there was a span of 14 bases. This CDR3 has 14 residues. Per the germline V gene, CDR1 is SGHTA and CDR2 is FQGNSA. The chain's CDR3 is CASSLVTTSREQYF. Written as DNA, the CDR3 is TGTGCCAGCAGCTTAGTCACGACTTCGCGTGAGCAGTACTTC.